This T cell receptor beta chain was captured by sequencing in a study of cytomegalovirus exposure and HLA in healthy donors. Study observations and caveats: Most subjects had HLA-A and HLA-B alleles reportedly predicted accurately by TCR beta sequences. Previous analysis showed most TCR beta V segments were productive about 87% or about 30% of the time. Excluded were some V segments that proved indistinguishable, including TRBV6-2 and TRBV6-3. Immune exposure data for these donors was limited to CMV serostatus.

The CDR3 runs to 15 residues. Trimming took 5 bases from V and 3 from J; bases not matched to a gene: 6. Germline CDR1 SGHTA, CDR2 FQGTGA. With respect to this clone: As yet, its antigen is unknown.

In the PCR, 60 Vbeta and 13 Jbeta primers were used. Profiled with immunoSEQ multiplex PCR; TCRdb holds only in-frame clones, not every one. Here the sample spans about 130,000 clones, 70% to 90% being singletons. The clonotype originates from a boy younger than 18 in good health and CMV-seronegative. The specimen sequenced was PBMCs. The V and J genes are TRBV7-3 and TRBJ2-3, with 9 nucleotides matching TRBD1. The CDR3 sequence is CASSVTGGRTDTQYF. DNA for the CDR3: TGTGCCAGCAGCGTGACAGGGGGGAGAACAGATACGCAGTATTTT.